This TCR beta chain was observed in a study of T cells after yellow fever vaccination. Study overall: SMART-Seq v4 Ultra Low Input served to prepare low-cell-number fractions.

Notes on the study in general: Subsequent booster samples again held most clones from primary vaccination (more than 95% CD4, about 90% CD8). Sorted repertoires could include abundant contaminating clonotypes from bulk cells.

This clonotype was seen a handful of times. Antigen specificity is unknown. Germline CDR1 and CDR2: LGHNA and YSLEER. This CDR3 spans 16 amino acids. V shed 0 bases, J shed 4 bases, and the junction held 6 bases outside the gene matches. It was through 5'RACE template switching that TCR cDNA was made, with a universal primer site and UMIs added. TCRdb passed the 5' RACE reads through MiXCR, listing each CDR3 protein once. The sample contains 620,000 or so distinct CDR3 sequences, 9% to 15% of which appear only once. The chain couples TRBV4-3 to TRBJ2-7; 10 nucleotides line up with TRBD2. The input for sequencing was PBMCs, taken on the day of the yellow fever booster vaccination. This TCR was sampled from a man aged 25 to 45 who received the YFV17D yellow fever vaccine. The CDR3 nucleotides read TGCGCCAGCAGCCAAGATTTTAGCGGGGGGTTTTACGAGCAGTACTTC. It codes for CASSQDFSGGFYEQYF.